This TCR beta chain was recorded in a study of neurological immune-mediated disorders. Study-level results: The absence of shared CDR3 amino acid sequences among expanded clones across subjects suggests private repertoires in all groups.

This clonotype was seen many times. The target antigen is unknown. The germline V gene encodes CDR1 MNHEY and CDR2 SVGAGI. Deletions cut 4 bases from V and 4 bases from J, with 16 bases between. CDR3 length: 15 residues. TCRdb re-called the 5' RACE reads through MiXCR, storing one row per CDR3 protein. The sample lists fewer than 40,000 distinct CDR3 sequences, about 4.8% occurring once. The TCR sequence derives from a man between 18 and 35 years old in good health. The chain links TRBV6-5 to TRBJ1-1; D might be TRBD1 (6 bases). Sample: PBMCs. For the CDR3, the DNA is TGTGCCAGCAGTTCTCTGACAGGTGGGACCACTGAAGCTTTCTTT. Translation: CASSSLTGGTTEAFF.